This T cell receptor (beta chain) was captured in a study of identical twins. Germline V CDR1 and CDR2: WSHSY, SAAADI. This CDR3 contains 14 residues. TCRdb reprocessed the 5' RACE reads via MiXCR and lists one record per CDR3 protein. In the table there are approximately 190,000 distinct CDR3 sequences, approximately 15% of which are singletons. This clonotype was observed a handful of times. One junction end disagrees with the germline gene, perhaps due to a read error. This sample was also put to use in a study of T cells expressing NK-cell markers.

The sample consisted of CD8+ T cells sorted from blood. The receptor was derived from a young woman in good health. This chain connects TRBV10-2 to TRBJ2-1, with 9 bases that match TRBD1. The CDR3 nucleotides are TGCGCCAGCAATGAGGACAGGGGAATCTATGAGCAGTTCTTC. It yields the protein CASNEDRGIYEQFF.